The count of the clone carrying this TCR beta chain is one. This sample stems from a study of shared clonotypes between healthy human individuals. Sequencing was performed with immunoSEQ multiplex PCR; in TCRdb, only in-frame clones are kept and a portion is missing. Among more than 2 million clones listed, 95% were seen once. The CDR3 length is 15 residues. Germline V lookup: CDR1 MNHEY, CDR2 SMNVEV (reference sequence). The V end lost 4 bases, the J end lost 1 base, and 13 bases lay between the germline ends. The origin of this receptor is a man between 18 and 35 years old in good health. The specimen sequenced was naive CD4+ T cells sorted from blood. Documented subset: CD45RA+ positively selected. The V and J genes are TRBV27 and TRBJ2-5; maybe TRBD1 (5 bases). CDR3 loop: CASSSLGVSQETQYF. As DNA, the CDR3 is TGTGCCAGCAGTTCTCTAGGGGTTAGCCAAGAGACCCAGTACTTC.